This paragraph covers one TCR beta chain sequence. Methods used by the authors: Amplified reference gene primers provided the basis for estimating nucleated cell counts. The method was immunoSEQ multiplex PCR; TCRdb's version includes in-frame clones alone and lacks a portion of them. V and J calls and clone size are copied from that table; D and trimming were computed from the DNA. The table records roughly 60,000 clones, roughly 88% of them present only once. V shed 4 bases and J 3 bases; nucleotides not matched to a gene: 7. Germline V gene data show CDR1 as LGHDT and CDR2 as YNNKEL (reference sequence). CDR3 size: 15 residues. This entry is derived from a study of blood T cell repertoires in COVID-19. As for the study in general: The study drew acute and convalescent COVID-19 samples from the United States, Italy and Spain. T cells, B-cell-depleted T cells, or PBMCs provided the cDNA or gDNA that served as material.

The receptor comes from a woman aged 55-69 years with acute or convalescent COVID-19. Source material: peripheral blood. The chain uses TRBV3-1 (or the pseudogene TRBV3-2) and TRBJ1-2, with 8 bases matching TRBD1. The CDR3, as DNA: TGTGCCAGCAGCCCCTCAGGGGGCGCCTACTATGGCTACACCTTC. Its translation is CASSPSGGAYYGYTF.